The next 18 T cell receptor beta chains were all read from a single sample in a study of cytomegalovirus exposure and HLA in healthy donors. The PCR ran on 60 Vbeta and 13 Jbeta primers. Assay used: immunoSEQ multiplex PCR; TCRdb lists only in-frame clones, some missing. The table has under 250,000 clones, roughly 80% seen once. Sequenced sample: PBMCs. Source of these receptors: a woman aged 25 to 45 in good health and CMV-seronegative.

This clone was observed a single time. The chain uses TRBV9 and TRBJ2-3; D ambiguous. Germline assignment: CDR1 SGDLS and CDR2 YYNGEE. Trimming stripped 2 bases from V and 5 bases from J, with 12 bases between. This CDR3 region has 14 residues. CDR3 in amino acids: CASSVQPLRDTQYF. In nucleotides, the CDR3 is TGTGCCAGCAGCGTGCAACCCCTAAGAGATACGCAGTATTTT.

This clone was detected once. The rearrangement uses TRBV13 and TRBJ2-1; 8 nucleotides agree with TRBD1. The CDR3 length is 16 residues. Germline V gives CDR1 PRHDT, CDR2 FYEKMQ (reference sequence). The trim removed 6 bases at V and 7 bases at J, leaving 14 bases unmatched. CDR3 loop: CASSHDRGQVFNEQFF. CDR3 nucleotides: TGTGCCAGCAGTCATGATAGGGGACAGGTTTTTAATGAGCAGTTCTTC.

The rearrangement uses TRBV9 and TRBJ2-1; 8 bases agree with TRBD2. The V gene end was trimmed by 3 bases and the J gene end by 0 bases; junction bases not matched to a gene: 5. In germline, CDR1 is SGDLS, CDR2 YYNGEE. The CDR3 covers 16 residues. The CDR3 nucleotides are TGTGCCAGCAGCGCGCGGGGGGTCGTCTCCTACAATGAGCAGTTCTTC. Translation gives CASSARGVVSYNEQFF.

This rearrangement joins TRBV18 to TRBJ1-1; 8 positions agree with TRBD1. Germline CDR1 reads KGHSH; CDR2 reads LQKENI. The CDR3 is 19 residues long. J was trimmed by 4 bases and V by 4 bases; bases with no gene match: 20. CDR3 sequence reads: CASSLLYDRGPLKSTEAFF. CDR3 nucleotide sequence: TGTGCCAGCTCACTCCTCTACGACAGGGGACCTTTGAAGAGCACTGAAGCTTTCTTT. The complete variable domain, with remaining parts taken from reference TRBV18 and TRBJ1-1, reads NAGVMQNPRHLVRRRGQEARLRCSPMKGHSHVYWYRQLPEEGLKFMVYLQKENIIDESGMPKERFSAEFPKEGPSILRIQQVVRGDSAAYFCASSLLYDRGPLKSTEAFFGQGTRLTVV.

The chain joins TRBV9 to TRBJ2-3; TRBD2 matches at 8 bases. The CDR3 totals 16 residues. Germline V gene data show CDR1 as SGDLS and CDR2 as YYNGEE. V gave up 0 bases and J gave up 0 bases; unmatched junction bases: 3. CDR3 nucleotides: TGTGCCAGCAGCGTAGTCGGGGGGGTGAGCACAGATACGCAGTATTTT. Translation: CASSVVGGVSTDTQYF. Full variable domain (missing parts from reference TRBV9 and TRBJ2-3): DSGVTQTPKHLITATGQRVTLRCSPRSGDLSVYWYQQSLDQGLQFLIQYYNGEERAKGNILERFSAQQFPDLHSELNLSSLELGDSALYFCASSVVGGVSTDTQYFGPGTRLTVL.

Regarding this clone: In the same sample, other DNA sequences code for this CDR3. V usage is TRBV2 and J usage is TRBJ2-7; tentative D call: TRBD2 (5 bases). From germline, CDR1 is SNHLY and CDR2 FYNNEI. CDR3 length: 13 amino acids. CDR3 loop: CAADDGLSYEQYF. For the CDR3, the DNA is TGTGCAGCGGACGACGGGTTATCCTACGAGCAGTACTTC. The full variable domain, with the rest looked up from reference TRBV2 and TRBJ2-7, is EPEVTQTPSHQVTQMGQEVILRCVPISNHLYFYWYRQILGQKVEFLVSFYNNEISEKSEIFDDQFSVERPDGSNFTLKIRSTKLEDSAMYFCAADDGLSYEQYFGPGTRLTVT.

This clone was recorded only once. V gene TRBV6-5 combines with J gene TRBJ2-1; D perhaps matches TRBD1 (5 bases). Germline CDR1 MNHEY, CDR2 SVGAGI. This CDR3 region has 14 residues. V gave up 4 bases and J gave up 8 bases, with 15 bases separating them. CDR3 residues: CASSFIGARHEQFF. The CDR3 DNA sequence: TGTGCCAGCAGTTTCATTGGGGCCAGGCATGAGCAGTTCTTC.

This clone was seen just once. The genes are TRBV5-1 and TRBJ2-2; 9 nucleotides agree with TRBD1. Looked up from germline, CDR1 is SGHRS and CDR2 is YFSETQ. CDR3 size: 18 residues. Trimming took 5 bases from V and 6 from J; bases not matched to a gene: 17. CDR3 nucleotides: TGCGCCAGCAGGTTTGCTCCGACGGGACAGGGATCGTCCGGGGAGCTGTTTTTT. It codes for CASRFAPTGQGSSGELFF.

The rearrangement uses TRBV30 and TRBJ2-7; D possibly corresponds to TRBD1 (6 bases). The CDR3 has 12 amino acids. Deletions cut 3 bases from V and 2 bases from J, with 8 bases between. Germline CDR1 reads GTSNPN; CDR2 reads SVGIG (reference sequence). This CDR3 is CAWRDSPYEQYF. As DNA, the CDR3 is TGTGCCTGGAGGGACAGTCCCTACGAGCAGTACTTC.

The chain employs TRBV30 and TRBJ1-3; D remains ambiguous. The CDR3 has 14 residues. Germline assignment: CDR1 GTSNPN and CDR2 SVGIG (reference sequence). The ends were cut back, 4 bases at V and 3 bases at J, with 13 bases in the middle. The DNA of the CDR3 is TGTGCCTGGACGAGGTTTCACGGTGGAAACACCATATATTTT. Its protein is CAWTRFHGGNTIYF. The full variable domain, rest sourced from reference TRBV30 and TRBJ1-3, is SQTIHQWPATLVQPVGSPLSLECTVEGTSNPNLYWYRQAAGRGLQLLFYSVGIGQISSEVPQNLSASRPQDRQFILSSKKLLLSDSGFYLCAWTRFHGGNTIYFGEGSWLTVV.

This clone was recorded only once. The V call is TRBV15, the J call TRBJ1-6, with a tentative D call TRBD1 (5 bases). This CDR3 is built from 16 residues. CDR1 LNHNV and CDR2 YYDKDF come from the germline V gene (reference sequence). Trimming stripped 1 base from V and 8 bases from J, with 15 bases between. CDR3 sequence: CATSRVGGSRDSPLHF. The CDR3, as DNA: TGTGCCACCAGCAGAGTGGGGGGGTCCCGGGATTCACCCCTCCACTTT.

This clone was seen a few times. V usage is TRBV30 and J usage is TRBJ1-2; D gene unclear. Germline V gives CDR1 GTSNPN, CDR2 SVGIG (reference sequence). The CDR3 contains 14 residues. Deletions cut 2 bases from V and 3 bases from J, with 13 bases between. Written as DNA, the CDR3 is TGTGCCTGGAGTAGAGGCCCAAAGGACTATGGCTACACCTTC. Amino acid sequence: CAWSRGPKDYGYTF. The full variable domain, in which reference TRBV30 and TRBJ1-2 provide the parts outside the CDR3, is SQTIHQWPATLVQPVGSPLSLECTVEGTSNPNLYWYRQAAGRGLQLLFYSVGIGQISSEVPQNLSASRPQDRQFILSSKKLLLSDSGFYLCAWSRGPKDYGYTFGSGTRLTVV.

The rearrangement joins TRBV6-4 to TRBJ1-2; 7 positions agree with TRBD1. Trimming cost V 0 bases and J 4 bases; bases outside gene matches: 2. The length of the CDR3 is 14 residues. Germline-derived CDR1 and CDR2 are MRHNA and SNTAGT. The CDR3 sequence is CASSDSAGGYGYTF. CDR3 in DNA: TGTGCCAGCAGTGACTCGGCAGGGGGCTATGGCTACACCTTC.

The chain uses TRBV30 and TRBJ2-5; 7 nucleotides agree with TRBD1. This CDR3 region has 12 residues. CDR1 and CDR2 (germline): GTSNPN, SVGIG (reference sequence). The CDR3 sequence: CAPRDRDETQYF. The DNA of the CDR3 is TGTGCTCCTAGAGACAGGGATGAGACCCAGTACTTC.

Concerning this clone: One end of the junction is discordant with germline, which a read error may explain. The gene calls are TRBV7-9 and TRBJ2-2; D perhaps matches TRBD2 (7 bases). The CDR3 contains 14 residues. CDR1 is SEHNR, CDR2 FQNEAQ, per germline (reference sequence). CDR3 in amino acids: CSSDRTRDTGELFF. The CDR3 nucleotides are TGTTCCAGCGACAGGACTAGGGACACCGGGGAGCTGTTTTTT.

This chain joins TRBV2 and TRBJ1-6; D gene unclear. The V gene lost 6 bases and the J gene lost 0 bases, with 12 bases spanning the gap. The CDR3 runs 16 residues. In germline, CDR1 is SNHLY, CDR2 FYNNEI. This CDR3 reads CASRNGGSSYNSPLHF. The CDR3 DNA follows: TGTGCCAGCAGGAATGGTGGGAGCTCCTATAATTCACCCCTCCACTTT.

The chain uses TRBV2 and TRBJ2-2, with D possibly matching TRBD1 (5 bases). The germline CDR1 and CDR2 sequences are SNHLY and FYNNEI. The CDR3 contains 14 residues. V was clipped by 4 bases and J by 3 bases, with 9 bases between them. The CDR3 reads CASSVFRDTGELFF. The CDR3 DNA follows: TGTGCCAGCAGTGTATTCAGGGACACCGGGGAGCTGTTTTTT.

The V gene is TRBV5-6, the J gene TRBJ2-7, with a tentative D call TRBD1 (6 bases). This CDR3 has 15 residues. The V and J ends lost 3 bases and 2 bases respectively, with 15 bases between them. Per germline, CDR1 SGHDT and CDR2 YYEEEE. CDR3 coding DNA: TGTGCCAGCAGCTCACCGAGGGGGACACCCTACGAGCAGTACTTC. Translating gives CASSSPRGTPYEQYF.